This TCR beta chain was sequenced in a study of blood T cell repertoires in COVID-19. Data came from immunoSEQ multiplex PCR; TCRdb stores just in-frame clones and leaves some out. This repertoire shows some 80,000 clones, about nine tenths found once; its top ten account for roughly 15%. Source material: peripheral blood. The source is a woman of 80 years or more with active or convalescent COVID-19.

The CDR3 sequence: CSAQGVRGYTF. In DNA form, the CDR3 reads TGCAGTGCCCAGGGGGTAAGGGGCTACACCTTC. The J gene is TRBJ1-2, the V gene TRBV20-1; TRBD1 agrees at 7 bases. The CDR3 contains 11 residues. Germline CDR1 DFQATT, CDR2 SNEGSKA (reference sequence). V lost 6 bases to trimming and J lost 8 bases; unmatched junction nucleotides: 6.